The 6 T cell receptor beta chains given below trace back to one sample, sequenced in a study of T cell changes during pregnancy in multiple sclerosis. Produced via immunoSEQ multiplex PCR; TCRdb's table is partial and in-frame only. The data hold 20,000 to 30,000 clones, with more than 90% observed a single time. The sequences come from CD8+ T cells from peripheral blood mononuclear cells, collected in the third trimester of pregnancy. The receptors derive from a female donor in good health, enrolled as a control in a pregnancy study.

The chain has TRBV7-9 and TRBJ2-7; 11 bases map to TRBD2. Germline values: CDR1 SEHNR, CDR2 FQNEAQ (reference sequence). With 6 bases clipped from V and 0 bases from J, the junction kept 4 bases outside the gene matches. The CDR3 is 15 amino acids. CDR3 loop: CASRKGTSGSYEQYF. CDR3 DNA: TGTGCCAGCAGGAAAGGGACTAGCGGCTCCTACGAGCAGTACTTC.

The chain links TRBV6-5 to TRBJ1-1; no clear D gene. V lost 2 bases and J 5 bases, leaving 9 bases between the germline ends. Germline values: CDR1 MNHEY, CDR2 SVGAGI. The CDR3 runs 13 residues. DNA for the CDR3: TGTGCCAGCAGTTACAGGAGTGGGACTGAAGCTTTCTTT. This sequence encodes CASSYRSGTEAFF.

The V and J genes are TRBV10-3 and TRBJ2-6, with 8 bases aligning to TRBD1. CDR3 length: 16 residues. With 3 bases clipped from V and 9 bases from J, the junction kept 10 bases outside the gene matches. Germline V gene sequence: CDR1 ENHRY, CDR2 SYGVKD. The DNA for the CDR3 is TGTGCCATCAGTGACCCCGGGACAGGAGATCTCAACGTCCTGACTTTC. Encoded protein: CAISDPGTGDLNVLTF.

V and J are TRBV7-8 and TRBJ2-7; D ambiguous. The CDR3 totals 12 residues. Trimming pared 4 bases from V and 0 bases from J, leaving 4 bases between. The germline gives CDR1 SGHVS, CDR2 FQNEAQ. The CDR3, as DNA: TGTGCCAGCAGCTCGAGCTCCTACGAGCAGTACTTC. It is translated as CASSSSSYEQYF.

The chain recombines TRBV7-9 with TRBJ2-7, with D possibly TRBD1 on 6 matching bases. Trimming pared 5 bases from V and 2 bases from J, leaving 10 bases between. The CDR3 runs 13 residues. Germline lookup yields CDR1 SEHNR and CDR2 FQNEAQ (reference sequence). Here the CDR3 reads CASSPPGAYEQYF. DNA of the CDR3: TGTGCCAGCAGCCCACCAGGGGCCTACGAGCAGTACTTC.

The gene calls are TRBV15 and TRBJ2-3; the D gene is possibly TRBD2 (6 bases). Trimming took 4 bases from V and 4 from J, leaving 15 bases between them. This CDR3 is 15 amino acids long. Germline V gene sequence: CDR1 LNHNV, CDR2 YYDKDF (reference sequence). The CDR3 is CATSTRLEGPDTQYF. The CDR3 coding sequence is TGTGCCACCAGCACCCGACTAGAAGGGCCAGATACGCAGTATTTT.